The text below deals with one TCR beta chain. What it binds is not known. This entry is derived from a study of T cell responses to AZD1222 COVID-19 vaccine. Whole-study results and caveats: Among those given AZD1222, only six were seropositive at baseline. The repertoires were collected only after the peak T cell response.

After removal of 3 bases from V and 3 bases from J, the junction contained 7 bases not matched to a gene. The CDR3 sequence is 16 residues long. Germline CDR1 and CDR2: MDHEN and SYDVKM. The repertoire was sequenced with immunoSEQ multiplex PCR; TCRdb's copy has only in-frame clones and lacks some. The table shows under 300,000 clones, with more than 85% occurring only once. This sequence joins TRBV28 and TRBJ2-5, with 10 nucleotides matching TRBD2. The TCR comes from an adult in good health. Source: peripheral blood, taken on day 0 of AZD1222 vaccination. DNA of the CDR3: TGTGCCAGCAGTTTTTATCTAGCGGGGGCAGAAGAGACCCAGTACTTC. It encodes CASSFYLAGAEETQYF.